The 22 T cell receptor beta chains in this list originate from one sample, sequenced in a study of T cell changes during pregnancy in multiple sclerosis. Profiling relied on immunoSEQ multiplex PCR, and the TCRdb table lists in-frame clones only, not all of them. This sample has 30,000 to 45,000 clones, with approximately 88% found just once. The sample here was CD4+ T cells from peripheral blood mononuclear cells, taken before pregnancy. The receptor set was obtained from a female donor with multiple sclerosis, enrolled in a pregnancy study.

The CDR3 DNA sequence: TGTGCCTGGAGCCACAGGGGGAGCTCCTACGAGCAGTACTTC. Translating it yields CAWSHRGSSYEQYF. The V gene is TRBV30, the J gene TRBJ2-7; TRBD1 matches at 8 bases. Trimming cost V 3 bases and J 0 bases; bases outside gene matches: 4. Per germline, CDR1 GTSNPN and CDR2 SVGIG (reference sequence). The CDR3 is made up of 14 amino acids. The entire variable domain, with the rest obtained from reference TRBV30 and TRBJ2-7, is as follows: SQTIHQWPATLVQPVGSPLSLECTVEGTSNPNLYWYRQAAGRGLQLLFYSVGIGQISSEVPQNLSASRPQDRQFILSSKKLLLSDSGFYLCAWSHRGSSYEQYFGPGTRLTVT.

The genes are TRBV30 and TRBJ2-1; TRBD2 agrees at 8 bases. V lost 2 bases to trimming and J lost 4 bases; unmatched junction nucleotides: 10. The CDR3 runs to 16 residues. Germline assignment: CDR1 GTSNPN and CDR2 SVGIG (reference sequence). CDR3: CAWSKSGSLRYNEQFF. In DNA, the CDR3 is TGTGCCTGGAGTAAAAGCGGGAGTCTACGGTACAATGAGCAGTTCTTC.

The rearrangement links TRBV9 to TRBJ1-1; 8 bases are a match to TRBD1. The trim removed 0 bases at V and 6 bases at J, leaving 7 bases unmatched. CDR3 size: 15 residues. CDR1 is SGDLS, CDR2 YYNGEE, per germline. The CDR3 DNA sequence: TGTGCCAGCAGCGTAGCCTTGGACAGGGTGGCTGAAGCTTTCTTT. Translation: CASSVALDRVAEAFF.

The chain employs TRBV30 and TRBJ1-2; 11 nucleotides align to TRBD1. Looked up from germline, CDR1 is GTSNPN and CDR2 is SVGIG (reference sequence). V gave up 0 bases and J gave up 4 bases; unmatched junction bases: 16. CDR3 size: 19 residues. As DNA, the CDR3 is TGTGCCTGGAGTGTACTTTTGAGGGACAGGGGGGTTTCTGGCTATGGCTACACCTTC. Translation: CAWSVLLRDRGVSGYGYTF.

CDR3 sequence reads: CATSTLAGGVKSSYNEQFF. The CDR3 DNA follows: TGTGCCACCAGCACGCTAGCGGGAGGGGTTAAGAGCTCCTACAATGAGCAGTTCTTC. J is TRBJ2-1 and V is TRBV15; 12 nucleotides line up with TRBD2. The ends lost 4 bases at V and 0 bases at J; junction bases unmatched: 10. The CDR3 has 19 residues. Germline V gene lookup returns CDR1 LNHNV and CDR2 YYDKDF (reference sequence).

The gene calls are TRBV19 and TRBJ1-4; 7 nucleotides line up with TRBD1. CDR3 length equals 15 residues. The J segment lost 0 bases and the V segment lost 4 bases, leaving 2 bases of the junction unmatched. Germline assignment: CDR1 LNHDA and CDR2 SQIVND (reference sequence). The CDR3 here is CASSKGTATNEKLFF. The DNA of the CDR3 is TGTGCCAGTAGTAAGGGGACAGCAACTAATGAAAAACTGTTTTTT.

CDR3 nucleotides: TGTGCCAGCAGTTTAAGCGGGACAGGGATCTCTGGCTACACCTTC. Translation gives CASSLSGTGISGYTF. The chain combines TRBV6-5 with TRBJ1-2; 9 bases fit TRBD1. V shed 4 bases and J 7 bases; nucleotides not matched to a gene: 10. This CDR3 region has 15 residues. Germline V gene sequence: CDR1 MNHEY, CDR2 SVGAGI.

The chain uses TRBV5-4 and TRBJ2-5, with TRBD2 identical over 16 bases. Germline values: CDR1 SGHNT, CDR2 YYREEE (reference sequence). The ends lost 4 bases at V and 4 bases at J; junction bases unmatched: 10. The CDR3 has 18 residues. Here the CDR3 reads CASSAAPGLAGGGETQYF. DNA for the CDR3: TGTGCCAGCAGCGCAGCCCCGGGACTAGCGGGAGGGGGAGAGACCCAGTACTTC. Complete variable domain (other parts from reference TRBV5-4 and TRBJ2-5): ETGVTQSPTHLIKTRGQQVTLRCSSQSGHNTVSWYQQALGQGPQFIFQYYREEENGRGNFPPRFSGLQFPNYSSELNVNALELDDSALYLCASSAAPGLAGGGETQYFGPGTRLLVL.

The chain carries TRBV27 and TRBJ2-7, with TRBD2 identical over 12 bases. The CDR3 loop spans 14 amino acids. After removal of 6 bases from V and 4 bases from J, the junction contained 4 bases not matched to a gene. Per germline, CDR1 MNHEY and CDR2 SMNVEV (reference sequence). CDR3 region: CASRPLAGGYEQYF. DNA of the CDR3: TGTGCCAGCAGGCCTCTAGCGGGAGGGTACGAGCAGTACTTC.

This chain connects TRBV5-6 to TRBJ1-2; 7 positions match TRBD1. Per the germline V gene, CDR1 is SGHDT and CDR2 is YYEEEE. The CDR3 runs 16 residues. The J segment lost 8 bases and the V segment lost 0 bases, leaving 13 bases of the junction unmatched. CDR3 region: CASSLGPTGPGVGYTF. For the CDR3, the DNA is TGTGCCAGCAGCTTGGGGCCGACAGGGCCGGGAGTCGGCTACACCTTC.

The DNA of the CDR3 is TGTGCCAGCAGTTCCCAGGGGTCCGGAAACACCATATATTTT. Translation: CASSSQGSGNTIYF. V is TRBV27 and J is TRBJ1-3; weak D call: TRBD1 (6 bases). V was pared by 4 bases and J by 4 bases, with 11 bases between. CDR3 length: 14 amino acids. Germline CDR1 MNHEY, CDR2 SMNVEV (reference sequence).

This chain links TRBV6-6 with TRBJ2-3; tentatively, D is TRBD2 (5 bases). Trimming shortened V by 6 bases and J by 2 bases, and 18 bases separated the two germline ends. This CDR3 region has 16 residues. Germline CDR1 and CDR2: MNHNY and SVGAGI (reference sequence). The CDR3 region has the DNA TGTGCCAGCAGGCCTAGCACTGGCCCACACACAGATACGCAGTATTTT. Translated, it gives CASRPSTGPHTDTQYF.

The chain is built from TRBV7-3 and TRBJ2-5; TRBD2 matches 11 bases. J lost 5 bases, V lost 5 bases, and 7 bases had no gene match. CDR3 length: 15 residues. Per the germline V gene, CDR1 is SGHTA and CDR2 is FQGTGA. The CDR3 reads CASSHSGRATETQYF. CDR3 nucleotides: TGTGCCAGCAGCCATAGCGGGAGGGCGACGGAGACCCAGTACTTC. Complete variable domain (other parts from reference TRBV7-3 and TRBJ2-5): GAGVSQTPSNKVTEKGKYVELRCDPISGHTALYWYRQSLGQGPEFLIYFQGTGAADDSGLPNDRFFAVRPEGSVSTLKIQRTERGDSAVYLCASSHSGRATETQYFGPGTRLLVL.

This sequence joins TRBV11-2 and TRBJ2-2, with TRBD2 matching over 10 bases. The CDR3 runs to 18 residues. Germline CDR1 SGHAT, CDR2 FQNNGV. The junction had 9 bases not matched to a gene; V was cut back by 3 bases and J by 2 bases. In nucleotides, the CDR3 is TGTGCCAGCAGCTTCCTAACCGGGACTAGCGCCAACACCGGGGAGCTGTTTTTT. Translation gives CASSFLTGTSANTGELFF.

The V call is TRBV7-7, the J call TRBJ2-5; TRBD2 agrees at 13 bases. The CDR3 length is 16 residues. Losses at the gene ends were 1 base for V and 5 bases for J; bases not matched to a gene: 4. CDR1 and CDR2 (germline): SSHAT, FNYEAQ (reference sequence). This chain's CDR3 is CASSLGGLAGRETQYF. The DNA for the CDR3 is TGTGCCAGCAGCTTAGGGGGACTAGCGGGGAGGGAGACCCAGTACTTC.

The rearrangement uses TRBV7-2 and TRBJ1-2; perhaps TRBD1 as D (6 bases). Trimming pared 1 base from V and 3 bases from J, leaving 9 bases between. This CDR3 spans 14 amino acids. Germline V gene lookup returns CDR1 SGHTA and CDR2 FQGNSA. The CDR3 here is CASSLVGGDYGYTF. CDR3 DNA: TGTGCCAGCAGCTTAGTAGGGGGAGACTATGGCTACACCTTC.

The rearrangement links TRBV27 to TRBJ2-1, with a possible D match to TRBD1 (5 bases). There are 12 residues in the CDR3. CDR1 is MNHEY, CDR2 SMNVEV, per germline (reference sequence). Trimming pared 6 bases from V and 10 bases from J, leaving 13 bases between. CDR3: CASRETDREQFF. The CDR3 DNA reads TGTGCCAGCAGGGAGACAGATCGGGAGCAGTTCTTC.

This chain uses TRBV5-1 with TRBJ1-1; 8 positions match TRBD1. Germline CDR1 and CDR2: SGHRS and YFSETQ. This CDR3 spans 16 amino acids. Losses at the gene ends were 2 bases for V and 1 base for J; bases not matched to a gene: 7. The CDR3 nucleotides are TGCGCCAGCAGCTTTTGGAGCGGACAGGGGAACACTGAAGCTTTCTTT. As protein: CASSFWSGQGNTEAFF.

The rearrangement joins TRBV11-3 to TRBJ1-4; possibly TRBD1 for D (5 bases). V dropped 7 bases and J dropped 11 bases, with 11 bases sitting between them. The CDR3 runs 11 residues. Germline loops: CDR1 SGHNT, CDR2 YENEEA. CDR3 nucleotide sequence: TGTGCCAGCACCCTCGGGGGGAAACTGTTTTTT. Protein: CASTLGGKLFF.

V usage is TRBV6-5 and J usage is TRBJ1-4; 10 bases fit TRBD1. CDR1 is MNHEY and CDR2 is SVGAGI in the germline V gene. CDR3 length: 15 amino acids. V was pared by 0 bases and J by 7 bases, with 2 bases of the junction left unmatched. The CDR3 coding sequence is TGTGCCAGCAGTTACTCGGGACAGGGGAGTGAAAAACTGTTTTTT. It is translated as CASSYSGQGSEKLFF.

The rearrangement links TRBV10-2 to TRBJ1-5; 11 bases map to TRBD1. CDR1 is WSHSY and CDR2 is SAAADI in the germline V gene. V was pared by 9 bases and J by 3 bases, with 4 bases of the junction left unmatched. The CDR3 covers 14 residues. This CDR3 is CASRGQGDNQPQHF. The CDR3 region has the DNA TGCGCCAGTAGGGGACAGGGGGACAATCAGCCCCAGCATTTT.

This clone is medium-sized by share. The V call is TRBV29-1, the J call TRBJ1-2, with D perhaps TRBD1 (5 bases). CDR3 length: 13 amino acids. Deletions cut 3 bases from V and 2 bases from J, with 10 bases between. Germline V gives CDR1 SQVTM, CDR2 ANQGSEA. CDR3 DNA sequence: TGCAGCGTTGACAGGGCGGGGAACTATGGCTACACCTTC. Translation: CSVDRAGNYGYTF. The entire variable domain, with the rest obtained from reference TRBV29-1 and TRBJ1-2, is as follows: SAVISQKPSRDICQRGTSLTIQCQVDSQVTMMFWYRQQPGQSLTLIATANQGSEATYESGFVIDKFPISRPNLTFSTLTVSNMSPEDSSIYLCSVDRAGNYGYTFGSGTRLTVV.